This T cell receptor beta chain was captured in a study of T cell clones after liver transplantation. Study-wide context: TCRbeta sequencing after a pre-transplant mixed lymphocyte reaction identified graft-donor-reactive clones, later tracked in post-transplant blood. Tolerance: complete withdrawal held at least one year, liver enzymes staying within twice normal. Three of eight recipients were HCV-positive; others had non-autoimmune, non-viral indications.

Libraries were prepared by immunoSEQ multiplex PCR; TCRdb keeps only in-frame clonotypes and omits some of them. The sample lists approximately 70,000 clones; roughly 80% were seen once. The sequence derives from a human patient who received a liver transplant. Some T cells may originate from the graft donor. The source was CD4+ T cells from blood, collected 48 months after liver transplant.

In nucleotides, the CDR3 is TGCGCCAGCAGCCCGCCAGCACAGCGGCTCACAGATACGCAGTATTTT. Residues: CASSPPAQRLTDTQYF. The chain has TRBV4-1 and TRBJ2-3; possibly TRBD2 for D (5 bases). With 4 bases removed from V and 2 bases from J, the gap between germline ends came to 16 bases. The germline V gene encodes CDR1 MGHRA and CDR2 YSYEKL. The CDR3 runs 16 residues.